This T cell receptor beta chain was documented in a study of T cells after yellow fever vaccination. Each CDR3 protein gets one entry after TCRdb re-called the 5' RACE reads with MiXCR. This table has 250,000 to 300,000 distinct CDR3 sequences, 7.5% to 9% appearing once. This clonotype was seen many times. V was cut by 0 bases and J by 3 bases, with 6 bases left in between. The CDR3 runs 13 residues. Germline CDR1 reads MNHEY; CDR2 reads SVGEGT. This clonotype was sampled from a man between 18 and 29 years old who received the YFV17D yellow fever vaccine. The chain is built from TRBV6-2 or TRBV6-3 and TRBJ2-7; D possibly corresponds to TRBD2 (5 bases). Sample: CD4+ T cells sorted from PBMCs, taken 5 days after the yellow fever booster vaccination. The CDR3 DNA reads as TGTGCCAGCAGTTACTCCGAGGGCTACGAGCAGTACTTC. This sequence encodes CASSYSEGYEQYF.